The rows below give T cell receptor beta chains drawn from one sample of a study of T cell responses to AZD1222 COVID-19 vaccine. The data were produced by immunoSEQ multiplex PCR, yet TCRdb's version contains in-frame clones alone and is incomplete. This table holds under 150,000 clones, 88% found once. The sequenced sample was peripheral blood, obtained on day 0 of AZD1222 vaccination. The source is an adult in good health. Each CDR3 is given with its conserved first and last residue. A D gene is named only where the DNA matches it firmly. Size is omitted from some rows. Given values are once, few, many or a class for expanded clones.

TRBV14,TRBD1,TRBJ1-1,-,CASSTRQGVTEAFF,TGTGCCAGCAGCACCCGACAGGGGGTCACTGAAGCTTTCTTT
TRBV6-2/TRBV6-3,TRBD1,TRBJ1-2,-,CASSYDPTGTGVYGYTF,TGTGCCAGCAGTTACGACCCGACCGGGACAGGGGTTTATGGCTACACCTTC
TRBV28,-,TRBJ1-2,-,CASSWKYGYTF,TGTGCCAGCAGTTGGAAATATGGCTACACCTTC
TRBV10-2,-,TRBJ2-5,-,CASRGPPSGETQYF,TGCGCCAGCAGGGGGCCTCCCTCCGGAGAGACCCAGTACTTC
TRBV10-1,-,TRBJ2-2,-,CAIMTEKHHTGELFF,TGCGCCATCATGACTGAGAAACACCACACCGGGGAGCTGTTTTTT
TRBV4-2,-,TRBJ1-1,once,CASSQGTADPEAFF,TGTGCCAGCAGCCAAGGGACAGCAGACCCTGAAGCTTTCTTT
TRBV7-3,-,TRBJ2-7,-,CASSPGGTGSYEQYF,TGTGCCAGCAGCCCGGGGGGGACAGGGAGCTACGAGCAGTACTTC
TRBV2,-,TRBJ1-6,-,CASTRRSQIYNSPLHF,TGTGCCAGCACCCGTAGGTCCCAGATTTATAATTCACCCCTCCACTTT
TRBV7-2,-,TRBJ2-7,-,CASSLGTYEQYF,TGTGCCAGCAGCTTAGGTACCTACGAGCAGTACTTC
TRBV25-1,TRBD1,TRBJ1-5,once,CASSERMANRGLNQPQHF,TGTGCCAGCAGTGAGCGGATGGCCAACAGGGGGCTAAATCAGCCCCAGCATTTT
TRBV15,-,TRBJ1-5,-,CATSRDSFRSGNQPQHF,TGTGCCACCAGCAGAGATTCGTTTAGGTCGGGCAATCAGCCCCAGCATTTT
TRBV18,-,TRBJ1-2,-,CASSPFAQGGRNGYTF,TGTGCCAGCTCACCGTTTGCCCAGGGTGGTCGCAATGGCTACACCTTC
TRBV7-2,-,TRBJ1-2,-,CASRHPSPRESRDGYTF,TGTGCCAGCAGGCATCCCTCCCCGAGGGAGTCGAGGGATGGCTACACCTTC
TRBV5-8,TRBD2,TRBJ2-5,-,CASSSKTSGAETQYF,TGTGCCAGCAGCTCCAAGACTAGCGGGGCGGAGACCCAGTACTTC
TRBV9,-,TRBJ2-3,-,CASSGRLLPSTDTQYF,TGTGCCAGCAGCGGACGACTCCTTCCTAGCACAGATACGCAGTATTTT
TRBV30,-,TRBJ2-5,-,CAWKPTGGETQYF,TGTGCCTGGAAACCGACAGGCGGGGAGACCCAGTACTTC
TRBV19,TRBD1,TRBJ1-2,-,CASSMGDSHYGYTF,TGTGCCAGTAGTATGGGGGACAGCCACTATGGCTACACCTTC
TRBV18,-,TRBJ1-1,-,CASSPGRNMNTEAFF,TGTGCCAGCTCACCGGGGCGAAACATGAACACTGAAGCTTTCTTT
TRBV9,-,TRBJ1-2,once,CASSVGRAGGRGYTF,TGTGCCAGCAGCGTAGGGAGGGCAGGCGGAAGGGGCTACACCTTC
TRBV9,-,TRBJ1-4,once,CASSVATGGEKLFF,TGTGCCAGCAGCGTAGCAACCGGCGGAGAAAAACTGTTTTTT
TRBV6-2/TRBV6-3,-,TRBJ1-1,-,CASSSKVGQPLNTEAFF,TGTGCCAGCAGCTCGAAGGTCGGACAGCCACTCAACACTGAAGCTTTCTTT
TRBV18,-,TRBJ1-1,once,CASSPRRGRTEAFF,TGTGCCAGCTCACCAAGGAGGGGACGCACTGAAGCTTTCTTT
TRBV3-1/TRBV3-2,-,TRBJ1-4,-,CASSQGGGVYEKLFF,TGTGCCAGCAGCCAAGGCGGGGGCGTCTATGAAAAACTGTTTTTT
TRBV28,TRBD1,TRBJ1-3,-,CASSIRQGASGNTIYF,TGTGCCAGCAGTATTAGACAGGGAGCTTCTGGAAACACCATATATTTT
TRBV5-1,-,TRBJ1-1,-,CASRQAIGTEAFF,TGCGCCAGCCGTCAGGCGATTGGGACTGAAGCTTTCTTT
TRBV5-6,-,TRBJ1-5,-,CASSLRLGGGNQPQHF,TGTGCCAGCAGCCTTAGACTGGGAGGAGGCAATCAGCCCCAGCATTTT
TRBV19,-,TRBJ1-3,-,CASSIIGGTGDTIYF,TGTGCCAGTAGTATTATCGGGGGGACCGGAGACACCATATATTTT
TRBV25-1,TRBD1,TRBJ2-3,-,CASSVQGAGTDTQYF,TGTGCCAGCAGTGTCCAGGGGGCAGGCACAGATACGCAGTATTTT
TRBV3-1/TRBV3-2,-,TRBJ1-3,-,CASSQSSGNTIYF,TGTGCCAGCAGCCAGAGCTCTGGAAACACCATATATTTT